This paragraph reports one T cell receptor (beta chain). The antigen is undetermined. The sample comes from a study of T-cell reconstitution after alpha-beta-depleted transplantation in children. Notes on the study in general: From surviving recipient T cells and thymic progenitors came the high day-60 TCRbeta diversity observed in some patients.

Between the trimmed V and J ends, which lost 1 base and 3 bases, there was a span of 17 bases. This CDR3 region has 17 residues. The germline V gene has CDR1 MGHRA and CDR2 YSYEKL. Unique molecular identifiers were incorporated when the TCRbeta library was constructed. Via MiXCR, TCRdb re-called the PCR reads, giving one row per CDR3 protein. Seen here are nearly 350,000 distinct CDR3 sequences, about a sixth observed once, and the top ten hold approximately 38%. This clonotype originated in a male patient aged 2 to 9 who had a stem cell transplant for acute lymphoblastic leukemia, so the T cells may come from the graft donor. Sequencing was performed on PBMCs, mostly from graft donor cells, taken 360 days after TCRalphabeta/CD19-depleted stem cell transplant. The rearrangement joins TRBV4-1 to TRBJ2-3; D gene ambiguous. The CDR3 region is CASSQVPPSVGTDTQYF. CDR3 DNA: TGCGCCAGCAGCCAAGTCCCCCCGTCCGTAGGGACAGATACGCAGTATTTT.